Sequencing of this T cell receptor beta chain was carried out in a study (dated by TCRdb to between 2014 and 2017). In terms of the full investigation: The study examined whether tumor-infiltrating Tregs in breast cancer are drawn from blood Tregs or arise in situ by conversion from other CD4+ T cell subsets.

Of note for this clonotype: This clone's antigen is unknown. Base qualities were left out, and no much larger clone turns up one base away.

Study-level results and caveats: Validation in the larger cohort was restricted to a single TCR beta V-J rearrangement rather than whole repertoires. The greatest overlap of tumor-infiltrating Treg TCR alpha and beta sequences was with tumor naive CD4+ T cells, followed next by blood naive CD4+ T cells. In terms of TCR gene usage, tumor memory CD4+ T cells clustered together with blood and lymph node memory CD4+ cells, as well as with lymph node naive CD4+ cells.

Taken from the germline V gene, the CDR1 and CDR2 loops are SGHTA and FQGNSA. The germline ends are 19 bases apart after V is trimmed by 0 bases and J by 4 bases. The CDR3 contains 17 residues, cysteine and phenylalanine counted. The kept DNA is CDR3 alone, 51 bases in frame from the first base. The Miltenyi Naive CD4+ T Cell Isolation kit was used to purify naive CD4+ T cells, and CD25 microbeads were used to remove Tregs. Tregs, naive and memory CD4+ T cells from tumor, blood and ipsilateral draining lymph nodes of a few breast cancer patients underwent full-length TCR alpha and beta sequencing. Tumor tissue and lymph nodes from ipsilateral axillary dissection were perfused with PBS, minced and digested with collagenase I and hyaluronidase. A purity exceeding 90% was confirmed by FACS for the sorted cell populations. Amplification of full-length TCR variable regions was done by 5' RACE PCR using constant-region reverse primers, and this step was followed by semi-nested PCR with Nested Universal Primer A. Using the ReliaPrep RNA Cell Miniprep System, total RNA was extracted, and the SMARTer RACE 5'/3' Kit was then used to reverse transcribe the RNA into 5'RACE-ready cDNA. Multiplex adaptors were used to barcode the full-length TCR alpha and beta libraries, which were then sequenced on an Illumina MiSeq. Per the authors' processing: For each of nine subset-tissue groups, sequencing data from the five patients were combined, and the groups were compared by unsupervised clustering of TCR gene usage. Repertoire similarity was calculated with the Morisita-Horn index, weighting shared sequences by their contribution to each repertoire. TCRdb ran its own pipeline on the public reads, namely fastp trimming at Q25 and MiXCR clone calling, and kept in-frame beta chains. Rows merge per CDR3 protein into single entries with the most common DNA and genes. The V and J calls shown here were made by TCRdb, not taken from the authors' results. Recorded for this sample are 62,000 or so distinct CDR3 sequences; 25% to 35% of them occurred a single time. Together, the top ten hold 2.3% of the sample.

Sequencing used tumor-infiltrating naive CD4+ T cells sorted from the breast tumor. In light of the paper, this sample's cell subset or site label describes: naive CD4+ T cells, CD4+CD45RA+CD25-. The sequence came from a female donor with breast cancer. Rearrangement joined TRBV7-2 to TRBJ2-7; the D gene lacks a confident call. The CDR3 region: CASSLAGRGFKTYEQYF. The DNA sequence reads TGTGCCAGCAGCTTAGCGGGTAGAGGTTTTAAAACATACGAGCAGTACTTC.